The 4 T cell receptor beta chains presented below share a single source sample, sequenced in a study of shared clonotypes between healthy human individuals. Repertoires were generated with immunoSEQ multiplex PCR, while TCRdb's copy carries only in-frame clones and drops some. The sample records millions of clones, 85% to 95% being singletons. Input material: naive CD4+ T cells sorted from blood. Stated subset: CD45RA+ positively selected. These receptor sequences come from a man younger than 35 in good health.

The chain is built from TRBV10-3 and TRBJ2-1, with TRBD2 matching 9 bases. V lost 6 bases, J lost 7 bases, and 7 bases stayed unmatched. This CDR3 is 14 amino acids long. CDR1 is ENHRY, CDR2 SYGVKD, per germline. Written as DNA, the CDR3 is TGTGCCATCAGAACCGGGACTAGCTCAAATGAGCAGTTCTTC. It is translated as CAIRTGTSSNEQFF.

The chain carries TRBV5-1 and TRBJ2-3; D is perhaps TRBD2 (6 bases). CDR3 length: 14 amino acids. Germline-derived CDR1 and CDR2 are SGHRS and YFSETQ. The germline V and J ends were trimmed by 4 bases and 3 bases, with 12 bases remaining between them. CDR3 sequence: CASSPVAVTDTQYF. Written as DNA, the CDR3 is TGCGCCAGCAGCCCCGTAGCGGTGACAGATACGCAGTATTTT.

The V call is TRBV6-1, the J call TRBJ2-6; D remains unclear. This CDR3 region has 13 residues. The germline V gene has CDR1 MNHNS and CDR2 SASEGT. With 4 bases removed from V and 2 bases from J, the gap between germline ends came to 3 bases. CDR3 sequence reads: CASSGAGANVLTF. DNA of the CDR3: TGTGCCAGCAGTGGGGCTGGGGCCAACGTCCTGACTTTC.

In the case of this clone: A junction boundary mismatches the germline segment, possibly from a read error. The chain joins TRBV10-3 to TRBJ2-7, with a possible D match to TRBD1 (5 bases). This CDR3 contains 14 residues. CDR1 ENHRY and CDR2 SYGVKD come from the germline V gene. CDR3 sequence reads: CAISELLVGHPFDF. CDR3 nucleotide sequence: TGTGCCATCAGTGAGCTCCTCGTGGGGCACCCTTTCGACTTC.